The T cell receptor beta chain described here comes from a study of technical replicates of blood from a few donors listed by TCRdb under 2017. Receptors were amplified or captured by the immunoSEQ multiplex PCR assay. This is the immuneACCESS table as TCRdb keeps it, with only in-frame sequences that have V and J called. A part of the clones is gone; compared with another copy, unresolved V genes explain less than half, and the rest is unexplained. For this sample there are 60,000 to 70,000 clones; roughly 98% appear just once. Over 0.15% of the sample is taken by the ten largest. Trimming at the junction amounts to 4 bases on V and 0 bases on J, and the germline ends lie 6 bases apart. Spanning cysteine to phenylalanine, the CDR3 consists of 12 amino acids. Kept here is only the CDR3 DNA, which spans 36 bases and is read in frame from base 1. Via the germline V gene (reference sequence), CDR1 is GTSNPN and CDR2 SVGIG.

With respect to this clone: This clone's antigen is unknown. No quality values exist for individual bases; no much larger clone is one base distant.

The clonotype was recovered from a human donor in good health. Sample: T cells isolated from PBMCs. The rearrangement combines TRBV30 with TRBJ2-5, with the D gene uncertain. The CDR3 protein: CAWTQNQETQYF. The DNA reads TGTGCCTGGACCCAGAACCAAGAGACCCAGTACTTC.